This TCR beta chain emerged from a study of identical twins. Findings and caveats of the study: Abundant cord blood beta clonotypes carried fewer insertions; memory repertoires showed none.

Many counts were recorded for this clonotype. The antigen is unknown. With template switching, a universal primer site was added, and the cDNA carried unique molecular identifiers. TCRdb reprocessed the 5' RACE reads via MiXCR and lists one record per CDR3 protein. The sample holds around 650,000 distinct CDR3 sequences, roughly 7.1% seen once. CDR3 size: 15 residues. Germline V CDR1 and CDR2: SGHRS, YFSETQ. The V segment lost 3 bases and the J segment 7 bases; nucleotides outside the gene matches: 9. A further study also used this sample, focusing on yellow fever vaccine responses in identical twins. Per that paper: Vaccine T cell responses of twins reportedly seemed partly convergent and partly personalized.

The TCR sequence derives from a woman under 30 in good health. Material for sequencing was PBMCs. The chain uses TRBV5-1 and TRBJ1-2, with 10 bases that match TRBD1. For the CDR3, the DNA is TGCGCCAGCAGCTATACCGGGACAGGGGACTCTGGCTACACCTTC. This translates into CASSYTGTGDSGYTF.